Here is one TCR beta chain with its context. The antigen remains undetermined. Some 32,000 T cell genomes, or around 0.2 ug DNA, went into the sorted-subset replicate PCRs. Generated by immunoSEQ multiplex PCR, the TCRdb table keeps only in-frame clones and is missing some. The sample has under 550,000 clones, 90% to 96% seen once. This record belongs to a study of shared clonotypes between healthy human individuals. The CDR3 sequence is 14 residues long. Germline V CDR1 and CDR2: MGHRA, YSYEKL. The ends were cut back, 1 base at V and 7 bases at J, with 13 bases in the middle. Findings and caveats of the study: In this cohort, only blood was sampled, and tissue repertoires likely differ. Clonotypes which were not shared had lower generation probabilities than clonotypes that all four donors shared.

V usage is TRBV4-1 and J usage is TRBJ1-1, with D uncertain. This clonotype was obtained from a woman aged 30 to 39 in good health. The source material was naive CD4+ T cells sorted from blood. The subset here: CD45RA+ positively selected. CDR3 DNA sequence: TGCGCCAGCAGCCAAGCCGGGGAAGCCATTGAAGCTTTCTTT. Translation: CASSQAGEAIEAFF.